The T cell receptor beta chain under discussion was sequenced for a study of monozygotic twins with inflammatory bowel disease (dated by TCRdb to between 2017 and 2020). Study-wide context: The full study comprised some 30 monozygotic twin pairs: nine German pairs (four IBD-concordant, five IBD-discordant) and 19 IBD-discordant Danish pairs. Each individual had, on average, about 151 000 unique TCRalpha sequences and 181 000 unique TCRbeta sequences available for analysis. The search for disease-associated traits relied mainly on comparing, within discordant pairs, IBD patients with their genetically identical healthy co-twins. Study-wide conclusions, independent of this receptor: A decrease in TCRbeta repertoire diversity, as measured by inverse Simpson index, was observed in IBD patients compared with their healthy co-twins. Compared with healthy twins, IBD patients had fewer clonotypes in common with other individuals, a difference most pronounced in patients showing signs of disease activity. The results gave no support for a single strong signal or clonotype linked to IBD. No difference in repertoire similarity was observed between concordant and discordant twins, possibly owing to limited statistical power. The analysis was unable to tell different T cell subtypes apart. Differing immunosuppressive treatments among patients may have added background noise and inter-individual variability to the repertoires.

CDR1 DFQATT and CDR2 SNEGSKA are derived from the germline V gene (reference sequence). Its CDR3 holds 14 amino acids, cysteine through phenylalanine. No DNA sequence is on record. Library generation was performed with 5' RACE. For each TCR library, 3,500 to 4,000 ng of total RNA was used. cDNA was synthesized with SMARTScribe reverse transcriptase in eight separate reactions per sample. During cDNA synthesis, unique molecular identifiers containing a 6-nucleotide sample barcode were introduced by template switching. Two nested PCRs of about 15 and 9 cycles amplified the TCRalpha and TCRbeta cDNA, and bead purification followed each PCR. Before amplification, the cDNA was both treated with uracil DNA-glycosylase and purified with the QIAquick PCR purification kit. In the second PCR, Illumina TruSeq-compatible adapters and sample-specific barcodes were added. Library quality and concentration were assessed using TapeStation and Qubit, and about 5 ng of each library was pooled. The pooled libraries were sequenced with 2 x 100 bp reads and custom sequencing primers on an Illumina HiSeq2500 single-index Rapid Run. The original pipeline was this. MiGEC version 1.2.6 was used for UMI-based consensus assembly, which corrected PCR and sequencing errors. MiXCR version 2.1.1 was used to carry out V(D)J alignment, clonotype assembly and CDR3 extraction. Normalisation of gene usage, clonotype sharing and MAIT/NKT TCR abundance was achieved by analysing the top 1000, 10 000 and 20 000 clonotypes per sample. Diversity was computed as the inverse Simpson index with the vegan R package after downsampling to 27 000 UMIs. Paired Mann-Whitney U tests were applied to discordant twin pairs, and Benjamini-Hochberg correction was used for multiple testing. Through TCRdb reprocessing, the reads give one entry per CDR3 protein sequence; DNA is omitted. These V and J calls derive from TCRdb rather than the authors' analysis. The table of this sample itemizes over 200,000 distinct CDR3 sequences. 7.5% to 9.5% of the sample comes from the top ten.

From each donor, a roughly 2.3 ml peripheral blood sample was drawn into PAXgene tubes and stored at -80 degrees C. Without any T cell sorting, total RNA was extracted from whole blood using the PAXgene blood miRNA kit on an automated QIAcube. Peripheral blood from monozygotic twin pairs concordant or discordant for inflammatory bowel disease was subjected to deep TCRalpha and TCRbeta repertoire profiling with unique molecular barcoding. For every twin pair, smoking habits were documented, and each individual was categorised as a current, former or never smoker. Concerning this clonotype itself: Its antigen has not been determined.

The source of this sequence is a human donor with ulcerative colitis or Crohn's disease, or a healthy co-twin of an affected twin (not recorded which). Source material: blood. The chain joins TRBV20-1 to TRBJ1-1; TCRdb's D call of TRBD1 is untestable without DNA. Here the CDR3 is given as CSARESGPNTEAFF.